This is a list of T cell receptor beta chains from one sample in a study of shared clonotypes between healthy human individuals. Using immunoSEQ multiplex PCR, the repertoire was profiled, and TCRdb retains in-frame clones only, with some absent. Seen here are some 2,100,000 clones, 90% to 95% observed once, and the top ten hold about 1.8%. Sequencing was done on a sample of naive CD8+ T cells from PBMCs. Every receptor here comes from a man younger than 35 in good health. Some clones in this sample may be carry-over from other donors' samples. Each CDR3 is given with its conserved first and last residue. A D gene is named only where the DNA matches it firmly. The size entry is marked missing in some rows and otherwise reads once, few, many or a size class.

D | J | V | size | DNA | CDR3
. | TRBJ2-3 | TRBV5-6 | . | TGTGCCAGCAGCTTGGGAGCGGACCCCTTAGCAGATACGCAGTATTTT | CASSLGADPLADTQYF
. | TRBJ2-4 | TRBV29-1 | . | TGCAGCGTTGAAGATCGAACTGGCAAACACCGTAGGGTTCAGTACTTC | CSVEDRTGKHRRVQYF
. | TRBJ1-5 | TRBV5-8 | . | TGTGCCAGCAGCCTCGGTGGGTACAATCAGCCCCAGCATTTT | CASSLGGYNQPQHF
. | TRBJ2-5 | TRBV7-9 | . | TGTGCCAGCAGCTTGGGCCAGCGGTGGGAGACCCAGTACTTC | CASSLGQRWETQYF
TRBD2 | TRBJ2-7 | TRBV19 | . | TGTGCCAGTAGCGCCGGTTCCAGACTAGCGGGTGACGAGCAGTACTTC | CASSAGSRLAGDEQYF
TRBD1 | TRBJ2-1 | TRBV7-9 | . | TGTGCCAGCAGCCTAGGGACAGGGGGACTACACAATGAGCAGTTCTTC | CASSLGTGGLHNEQFF
TRBD1 | TRBJ2-1 | TRBV4-3 | . | TGCGCCAGCAGCCAAAGCCCCCGGGACAGGGGATACAATGAGCAGTTCTTC | CASSQSPRDRGYNEQFF
. | TRBJ1-5 | TRBV19 | . | TGTGCCAGTAGTATCACCCCAGGAGGGGTTGGTCAGCCCCAGCATTTT | CASSITPGGVGQPQHF
TRBD1 | TRBJ2-3 | TRBV9 | . | TGTGCCAGCAGCGTCACCGGACAGGGGGCAGATACGCAGTATTTT | CASSVTGQGADTQYF
TRBD1 | TRBJ2-7 | TRBV9 | . | TGTGCCAGCAGCGTACGTAGGGACAGCAATTCCTACGAGCAGTACTTC | CASSVRRDSNSYEQYF
TRBD2 | TRBJ2-1 | TRBV4-3 | . | TGCGCCAGCAGCCAAGAAACCCCGACTAGCGGGCTACACAATGAGCAGTTCTTC | CASSQETPTSGLHNEQFF
. | TRBJ2-1 | TRBV4-1 | . | TGCGCCAGCAGCCAAGGGGGGGGCGGAAATGAGCAGTTCTTC | CASSQGGGGNEQFF
. | TRBJ1-1 | TRBV6-1 | . | TGTGCCAGCATTGTCTCCGGAAACACTGAAGCTTTCTTT | CASIVSGNTEAFF
. | TRBJ2-2 | TRBV27 | . | TGTGCCAGCAGTTTATGGCCCCCCAGGGTAGGGACCGGGGAGCTGTTTTTT | CASSLWPPRVGTGELFF
. | TRBJ2-7 | TRBV11-2 | . | TGTGCCAGCAGCTGGGCGGACGGTCCCTACGAGCAGTACTTC | CASSWADGPYEQYF
TRBD1 | TRBJ2-7 | TRBV4-2 | . | TGTGCCAGCAGCCAAGGCCGGGACAGCTCCTACGAGCAGTACTTC | CASSQGRDSSYEQYF
. | TRBJ2-7 | TRBV5-6 | . | TGTGCCAGCAGCCGGAGGTATCCGTACGAGCAGTACTTC | CASSRRYPYEQYF
. | TRBJ2-7 | TRBV5-6 | . | TGTGCCAGCAGCTTGGGGCCTCGGGATGATGCCTACGAGCAGTACTTC | CASSLGPRDDAYEQYF
. | TRBJ1-5 | TRBV28 | . | TGTGCCAGCGAACCTCCCCCTTCGACAGCAGTGCATCAGCCCCAGCATTTT | CASEPPPSTAVHQPQHF
. | TRBJ2-7 | TRBV19 | . | TGTGCCAGTAGAGGGGGGGCAAACTACGAGCAGTACTTC | CASRGGANYEQYF
TRBD1 | TRBJ1-5 | TRBV28 | . | TGTGCCAGCAGTCGACCCTACGACAGGGGTAGTCAGCCCCAGCATTTT | CASSRPYDRGSQPQHF
TRBD2 | TRBJ2-5 | TRBV4-1 | once | TGCGCCAGCAGCGGAAGCGGGACGTTGGAGACCCAGTACTTC | CASSGSGTLETQYF
. | TRBJ1-2 | TRBV28 | . | TGTGCCAGCAGTCCAGGACTTGGTCCCGCGTATGGCTACACCTTC | CASSPGLGPAYGYTF
. | TRBJ2-7 | TRBV9 | . | TGTGCCAGCAGCACTGGGTCGGGACTTGCCGGCTACGAGCAGTACTTC | CASSTGSGLAGYEQYF
TRBD1 | TRBJ1-1 | TRBV6-1 | . | TGTGCCAGCAGTGGCAGGGGGACTACTGAAGCTTTCTTT | CASSGRGTTEAFF
. | TRBJ1-1 | TRBV5-1 | . | TGCGCCAGCAGCTTTTCGGCAGGGAAATCGAACACTGAAGCTTTCTTT | CASSFSAGKSNTEAFF
TRBD2 | TRBJ2-7 | TRBV30 | once | TGTGCCTGGATAGGGCGGGGGTTCGACGAGCAGTACTTC | CAWIGRGFDEQYF
TRBD1 | TRBJ1-2 | TRBV9 | once | TGTGCCAGCAGCGTCCATGACAGGGCGGATGGCTACACCTTC | CASSVHDRADGYTF
. | TRBJ2-7 | TRBV9 | once | TGTGCCAGCAGCCCAGCAGGCCGCAGCTCCTACGAGCAGTACTTC | CASSPAGRSSYEQYF
. | TRBJ2-1 | TRBV27 | . | TGTGCCAGCAGTTTCCAACAGATACCCTACAATGAGCAGTTCTTC | CASSFQQIPYNEQFF
. | TRBJ2-5 | TRBV27 | . | TGTGCCAGCAGTTTTGTAGGACAACAGGAGACCCAGTACTTC | CASSFVGQQETQYF
TRBD1 | TRBJ1-4 | TRBV5-8 | . | TGTGCCAGCAGCTGGGGACAGGGAACTAATGAAAAACTGTTTTTT | CASSWGQGTNEKLFF
. | TRBJ1-5 | TRBV2 | . | TGTGCCAGCAGTGACGGGAATAGCAATCAGCCCCAGCATTTT | CASSDGNSNQPQHF
. | TRBJ1-1 | TRBV7-9 | . | TGTGCTGTAGTGGGATGGAACACTGAAGCTTTCTTT | CAVVGWNTEAFF
. | TRBJ1-1 | TRBV28 | . | TGTGCCAGCAGTCGCAGGACAGACCCTGAAGCTTTCTTT | CASSRRTDPEAFF
. | TRBJ1-1 | TRBV11-2 | . | TGTGCCAGCAGCTTAGGAGGGTGGGCCCACGAAGCTTTCTTT | CASSLGGWAHEAFF
. | TRBJ1-5 | TRBV27 | . | TGTGCCAGCAGTTTAGCGGGAGGCAAGCAGCCCCAGCATTTT | CASSLAGGKQPQHF
. | TRBJ2-7 | TRBV7-9 | . | TGTGCCAGCAGCTCGGACCTAGCGAGTCGGTACTTC | CASSSDLASRYF
TRBD2 | TRBJ2-4 | TRBV2 | once | TGTGCCGCCTCAGGGAGTAGCGGGAGATCCAAAAACATTCAGTACTTC | CAASGSSGRSKNIQYF
. | TRBJ1-1 | TRBV18 | . | TGTGCCAGCTCACACGGGACTATAAACACTGAAGCTTTCTTT | CASSHGTINTEAFF
. | TRBJ2-1 | TRBV27 | . | TGTGCCAGCAGTTTTCGTTCCGTGACTACCTCCTACAATGAGCAGTTCTTC | CASSFRSVTTSYNEQFF
TRBD2 | TRBJ2-5 | TRBV29-1 | . | TGCAGCGTTGTTCCGGCGGGGGTGATCAGGAAAGAGACCCAGTACTTC | CSVVPAGVIRKETQYF
. | TRBJ1-1 | TRBV19 | few | TGTGCCAGTAGTTCCAGGGTGGGGAGCACTGAAGCTTTCTTT | CASSSRVGSTEAFF
. | TRBJ1-3 | TRBV6-1 | once | TGTGCCAGCAGTGAAGAACCAGGGACTGGAAACACCATATATTTT | CASSEEPGTGNTIYF
. | TRBJ1-1 | TRBV7-9 | . | TGTGCCAGCAGCTTATTCTCTGAAGCTTTCTTT | CASSLFSEAFF
TRBD2 | TRBJ2-1 | TRBV4-3 | . | TGCGCCAGCAGCCAAGTTTCAGCGGGAGGGGTAAATGAGCAGTTCTTC | CASSQVSAGGVNEQFF
. | TRBJ2-5 | TRBV7-9 | . | TGTGCCAGCAGCCCCGTCCGGACAGACCTGTTGGAGACCCAGTACTTC | CASSPVRTDLLETQYF
. | TRBJ2-7 | TRBV27 | . | TGTGCCAGCAGTTTATCTTGGGGGCAAGTGGGCTACGAGCAGTACTTC | CASSLSWGQVGYEQYF
. | TRBJ2-5 | TRBV27 | . | TGTGCCAGCAGTCCTCGAACAGGGCAAGAGACCCAGTACTTC | CASSPRTGQETQYF
. | TRBJ2-2 | TRBV4-3 | . | TGCGCCAGCAGCCGGCTATCCCGGGTCGAGGGGTCGCCCTTATCCGGGGAGCTGTTTTTT | CASSRLSRVEGSPLSGELFF
. | TRBJ2-2 | TRBV27 | . | TGTGCCAGCAGTTTATCCCCGAACACCGGGGAGCTGTTTTTT | CASSLSPNTGELFF
TRBD2 | TRBJ2-1 | TRBV7-2 | . | TGTGCCAGCAGCTTAGTAGCGGGAGGGCCCAATGAGCAGTTCTTC | CASSLVAGGPNEQFF